The rows below give T cell receptor beta chains drawn from one sample of a study of CD8+ T cells in alopecia areata. The method was immunoSEQ multiplex PCR; TCRdb's version includes in-frame clones alone and lacks a portion of them. The sample holds more than 200,000 clones, 67% seen once. The source material was CD4+ T cells sorted from blood, sampled at week 0. The receptor source for this set is a human donor with alopecia areata. CDR3s include the opening cysteine and the closing phenylalanine or tryptophan. A D gene is named only where the DNA matches it firmly. Where a row states a size, it is once, few, many or the class of an expanded clone; other rows omit it.

v_call	j_call	cdr3_length	clone_size	d_call	cdr3_aa	cdr3_nt
TRBV29-1	TRBJ1-1	10	few	NA	CSGLNTEAFF	TGCAGTGGATTGAACACTGAAGCTTTCTTT
TRBV6-5	TRBJ2-3	14	NA	NA	CASSYSGTTDTQYF	TGTGCCAGCAGTTACTCGGGGACCACAGATACGCAGTATTTT
TRBV5-6	TRBJ1-4	15	NA	NA	CASIEHGQLNEKLFF	TGTGCCAGCATCGAACACGGACAGCTTAATGAAAAACTGTTTTTT
TRBV5-1	TRBJ2-1	13	NA	TRBD2	CASRLAGGNEQFF	TGCGCCAGCAGGCTAGCGGGGGGAAATGAGCAGTTCTTC
TRBV9	TRBJ1-2	14	NA	NA	CASSFSRQLYGYTF	TGTGCCAGCAGCTTTAGCCGACAGCTCTATGGCTACACCTTC
TRBV6-5	TRBJ1-5	15	NA	NA	CASSYSYPSNQPQHF	TGTGCCAGCAGCTACAGCTACCCTAGCAATCAGCCCCAGCATTTT
TRBV29-1	TRBJ1-6	12	once	NA	CSARDPNSPLHF	TGCAGCGCCAGGGACCCAAATTCACCCCTCCACTTT
TRBV6-6	TRBJ2-7	14	NA	TRBD1	CASSYSQGVYEQYF	TGTGCCAGCAGTTACAGCCAGGGGGTCTACGAGCAGTACTTC
TRBV6-6	TRBJ1-1	10	NA	NA	CASRNTEAFF	TGTGCCAGCAGAAACACTGAAGCTTTCTTT
TRBV27	TRBJ1-2	11	few	TRBD1	CAREGAYGYTF	TGTGCCCGAGAGGGGGCCTATGGCTACACCTTC
TRBV27	TRBJ1-2	18	NA	NA	CASSALQGFPIPSYGYTF	TGTGCCAGCAGTGCCCTACAGGGATTCCCTATCCCATCCTATGGCTACACCTTC
TRBV15	TRBJ2-3	14	NA	NA	CATSTTSLADTQYF	TGTGCCACCAGCACCACGTCATTGGCAGATACGCAGTATTTT
TRBV9	TRBJ1-2	14	NA	NA	CASSVVDSGGGYTF	TGTGCCAGCAGCGTAGTTGACAGTGGAGGTGGCTACACCTTC